This T cell receptor beta chain was sequenced for a study of blood T cell repertoires in COVID-19. Background on the study: The cDNA or gDNA used as material had been derived from T cells, B-cell-depleted T cells, or PBMCs.

Enrollees, about 18 to 95 years old, lived in approximately 25 US areas. For recovered donors of Cohort 3, there were two negative PCRs, clearance, or symptom resolution. The data were produced by immunoSEQ multiplex PCR, yet TCRdb's version contains in-frame clones alone and is incomplete. Of approximately 290,000 clones in the sample, approximately 83% were seen once. The receptor was derived from a woman aged 25 to 39 who had recovered from COVID-19. The material sequenced was PBMCs or T cells enriched from blood (not recorded which).

The CDR3 DNA follows: TGTGCCAGCAGTGTTTGGACAGGGGGATACGAGCAGTACTTC. It is translated as CASSVWTGGYEQYF. The chain combines TRBV11-2 with TRBJ2-7, with 10 bases that match TRBD1. Germline V CDR1 and CDR2: SGHAT, FQNNGV. This CDR3 is built from 14 residues. The junction had 6 bases not matched to a gene; V was cut back by 6 bases and J by 4 bases.